Shown below are 29 T cell receptor beta chains from a single sample sequenced in a study of cytomegalovirus exposure and HLA in healthy donors. The PCR employed 60 Vbeta primers together with 13 Jbeta primers. Using immunoSEQ multiplex PCR, the repertoire was profiled, and TCRdb retains in-frame clones only, with some absent. The sample carries about 160,000 clones, 75% to 80% recorded once. The sequencing sample was made of PBMCs. These receptor sequences come from a woman aged 40 to 50 in good health and CMV-seronegative.

The gene calls are TRBV9 and TRBJ1-1; 7 bases are shared with TRBD1. The germline CDR1 and CDR2 sequences are SGDLS and YYNGEE. V lost 4 bases and J lost 0; bases outside the gene matches: 9. This CDR3 has 16 amino acids. The CDR3 bases are TGTGCCAGCAGCCGCCGGGGACAGTTCATGAACACTGAAGCTTTCTTT. Protein product: CASSRRGQFMNTEAFF.

The chain employs TRBV5-1 and TRBJ1-1; weak D call: TRBD1 (5 bases). Germline V lookup: CDR1 SGHRS, CDR2 YFSETQ. The CDR3 is made up of 13 amino acids. V gave up 5 bases and J gave up 2 bases, with 10 bases separating them. For the CDR3, the DNA is TGCGCCAGCAGACAAGACAGTAACACTGAAGCTTTCTTT. It yields the protein CASRQDSNTEAFF.

This clone was counted ten times or more. The chain has TRBV4-1 and TRBJ2-2; the match to TRBD2 covers 8 bases. V shed 3 bases and J 5 bases; nucleotides not matched to a gene: 8. Germline V lookup: CDR1 MGHRA, CDR2 YSYEKL. The CDR3 extends over 16 amino acids. CDR3 residues: CASSHPGLAPTGELFF. In DNA form, the CDR3 reads TGCGCCAGCAGCCATCCCGGACTAGCTCCGACCGGGGAGCTGTTTTTT.

The chain is built from TRBV2 and TRBJ2-1, with 7 nucleotides matching TRBD1. The germline V gene encodes CDR1 SNHLY and CDR2 FYNNEI. The CDR3 has 12 amino acids. V trimming: 8 bases; J trimming: 9 bases; junction bases outside the gene matches: 7. The CDR3 DNA follows: TGTGCCAGCTCGGACAGGACGAGTGAGCAGTTCTTC. Translation gives CASSDRTSEQFF.

V gene TRBV10-3 combines with J gene TRBJ1-4; D remains ambiguous. V lost 3 bases, J lost 0 bases, and 8 bases lay in between. The CDR3 runs 15 residues. Germline loops: CDR1 ENHRY, CDR2 SYGVKD. The CDR3 loop reads CAISDEGATNEKLFF. The CDR3 DNA reads TGTGCCATCAGTGACGAGGGAGCAACTAATGAAAAACTGTTTTTT.

This clone was counted a few times. The same CDR3 also results from other DNA sequences found in this sample. The genes are TRBV7-9 and TRBJ1-1; 7 bases map to TRBD1. The V gene end was trimmed by 3 bases and the J gene end by 4 bases; junction bases not matched to a gene: 2. This CDR3 is 13 amino acids long. Germline CDR1 reads SEHNR; CDR2 reads FQNEAQ (reference sequence). CDR3 sequence: CASSFNRGTEAFF. In nucleotides, the CDR3 is TGTGCCAGCAGCTTTAACAGGGGCACTGAAGCTTTCTTT.

The V and J genes are TRBV6-5 and TRBJ2-7; D is possibly TRBD1 (5 bases). The CDR3 covers 15 residues. Trimming left V 2 bases short and J 0 bases short, with 11 bases between. Germline loops: CDR1 MNHEY, CDR2 SVGAGI. The DNA for the CDR3 is TGTGCCAGCAGTTACGCGGACACTTCCTCCTACGAGCAGTACTTC. It yields the protein CASSYADTSSYEQYF.

This clone was seen once. The chain combines TRBV9 with TRBJ2-3; 15 positions match TRBD2. This CDR3 contains 20 residues. The V gene end was trimmed by 6 bases and the J gene end by 2 bases; junction bases not matched to a gene: 16. CDR1 is SGDLS and CDR2 is YYNGEE in the germline V gene. The DNA for the CDR3 is TGTGCCAGCAACACTCCCTCTAAGGGGACTAGCGGGGGGAACACAGATACGCAGTATTTT. Protein sequence: CASNTPSKGTSGGNTDTQYF.

Turning to this clone: Its ends do not fully match the called genes, so a read error is possible. The chain links TRBV18 to TRBJ1-5; D gene uncertain. CDR3 size: 13 residues. Germline CDR1 KGHSH, CDR2 LQKENI. DNA for the CDR3: TGTGCCAGCTCACCGGCTGAGGGTCAGTCCCAGCATTTT. Protein: CASSPAEGQSQHF.

V and J are TRBV2 and TRBJ2-2; 8 bases agree with TRBD1. In germline, CDR1 is SNHLY, CDR2 FYNNEI. This CDR3 comprises 16 residues. Trimming at V came to 6 bases and at J to 2 bases, leaving 8 bases not matched to a gene. The CDR3 here is CASSRDRTRNTGELFF. The CDR3 DNA reads TGTGCCAGCAGCCGGGACAGGACGCGTAACACCGGGGAGCTGTTTTTT.

The V call is TRBV27, the J call TRBJ1-2; 8 bases map to TRBD1. The CDR3 is 17 residues long. Germline CDR1 is MNHEY and CDR2 is SMNVEV (reference sequence). J lost 1 base, V lost 5 bases, and 12 bases had no gene match. DNA for the CDR3: TGTGCCAGCAGTACAGGGGACAGGTTATTTGGTAACTATGGCTACACCTTC. Protein sequence: CASSTGDRLFGNYGYTF.

The genes are TRBV10-2 and TRBJ2-3, with D tentatively TRBD2 (5 bases). Germline V gives CDR1 WSHSY, CDR2 SAAADI. Trimming cost V 7 bases and J 4 bases, with 12 bases left between them. The CDR3 is made up of 13 amino acids. CDR3 nucleotide sequence: TGCGCCAGCAAAAATAGCGTCGCAGATACGCAGTATTTT. It yields the protein CASKNSVADTQYF.

The rearrangement joins TRBV7-8 to TRBJ2-7; D is ambiguous. The CDR3 extends over 14 amino acids. V was cut by 5 bases and J by 5 bases, with 16 bases left in between. CDR1 and CDR2 (germline): SGHVS, FQNEAQ. The CDR3 sequence is CASSPRGNVDEQYF. The CDR3 DNA reads TGTGCCAGCAGCCCAAGAGGCAACGTGGACGAGCAGTACTTC.

This clone has just a few counts. V and J are TRBV4-1 and TRBJ1-1, with 9 bases that match TRBD1. V gave up 0 bases and J gave up 4 bases; unmatched junction bases: 6. Germline CDR1 reads MGHRA; CDR2 reads YSYEKL. The CDR3 spans 16 residues. CDR3: CASSQDHRGPGTEAFF. The CDR3, as DNA: TGCGCCAGCAGCCAAGATCACAGGGGGCCTGGCACTGAAGCTTTCTTT.

V usage is TRBV6-5 and J usage is TRBJ2-1, with 7 bases lining up with TRBD2. V gave up 5 bases and J gave up 6 bases; unmatched junction bases: 4. The germline CDR1 and CDR2 sequences are MNHEY and SVGAGI. This CDR3 comprises 13 residues. The CDR3 DNA follows: TGTGCCAGCAGTCGTCCTAGCGGCAATGAGCAGTTCTTC. Its protein is CASSRPSGNEQFF.

The V call is TRBV15, the J call TRBJ2-3, with TRBD2 identical over 13 bases. Trimming took 0 bases from V and 5 from J; bases not matched to a gene: 11. The V gene's germline CDR1 is LNHNV and CDR2 YYDKDF (reference sequence). The CDR3 sequence is 19 residues long. The CDR3 reads CATSRDSGTSGEAGDTQYF. Here the CDR3 DNA reads TGTGCCACCAGCAGAGATAGTGGGACTAGCGGGGAGGCTGGAGATACGCAGTATTTT.

V and J are TRBV27 and TRBJ1-6; D not resolved. CDR1 is MNHEY, CDR2 SMNVEV, per germline (reference sequence). Trimming took 3 bases from V and 10 from J, leaving 7 bases between them. The CDR3 is 12 amino acids. The CDR3 reads CASSFEGSPLHF. The CDR3 DNA is TGTGCCAGCAGTTTTGAGGGATCACCCCTCCACTTT.

The V gene is TRBV7-9, the J gene TRBJ1-2; perhaps TRBD1 as D (5 bases). Trimming took off 2 bases at V and 8 bases at J, with 21 bases between the two ends. The CDR3 consists of 16 residues. Germline CDR1 reads SEHNR; CDR2 reads FQNEAQ (reference sequence). The CDR3 region is CASSLLDGGGKGGYTF. The CDR3 DNA is TGTGCCAGCAGCTTATTAGACGGCGGCGGAAAGGGGGGCTACACCTTC.

The chain has TRBV2 and TRBJ2-7; 8 nucleotides agree with TRBD1. The CDR3 is made up of 13 amino acids. Germline V gives CDR1 SNHLY, CDR2 FYNNEI. The junction had 3 bases not matched to a gene; V was cut back by 8 bases and J by 0 bases. CDR3 residues: CASQDRASYEQYF. The CDR3 DNA sequence: TGTGCCAGCCAGGACAGGGCCTCCTACGAGCAGTACTTC.

This chain uses TRBV6-5 with TRBJ1-4; D is unclear. V lost 4 bases and J lost 5, with 14 bases in between. The CDR3 is 15 residues long. CDR1 and CDR2 from the germline V gene are MNHEY and SVGAGI. The CDR3 DNA reads TGTGCCAGCAGTTCCCTGGGGAGGGAAAATGAAAAACTGTTTTTT. Translation: CASSSLGRENEKLFF.

V is TRBV7-9 and J is TRBJ2-1; 9 bases line up with TRBD2. The CDR3 totals 16 residues. Germline CDR1 is SEHNR and CDR2 is FQNEAQ (reference sequence). With V trimmed by 5 bases and J by 5 bases, 10 bases remained unmatched. The CDR3 region is CASSGTTSGINNEQFF. The CDR3 bases are TGTGCCAGCAGCGGAACGACTAGCGGAATTAACAATGAGCAGTTCTTC.

This clone was counted once. This rearrangement joins TRBV6-1 to TRBJ1-2, with D unresolved. The CDR3 contains 12 residues. The germline CDR1 and CDR2 sequences are MNHNS and SASEGT. Between the trimmed V and J ends, which lost 7 bases and 4 bases, there was a span of 10 bases. CDR3 nucleotide sequence: TGTGCCAGCATTCGCTACCGCTATGGCTACACCTTC. It encodes CASIRYRYGYTF.

The sample holds a few counts of this clone. The chain has TRBV11-2 and TRBJ2-5; 9 bases are shared with TRBD2. Per germline, CDR1 SGHAT and CDR2 FQNNGV. CDR3 length: 17 amino acids. The junction had 13 bases not matched to a gene; V was cut back by 3 bases and J by 5 bases. In nucleotides, the CDR3 is TGTGCCAGCAGCTTGGGGGCGCGGGGGGGCCGTTTGGAGACCCAGTACTTC. Translation: CASSLGARGGRLETQYF.

The chain recombines TRBV28 with TRBJ1-6, with a possible D match to TRBD1 (6 bases). The germline V gene has CDR1 MDHEN and CDR2 SYDVKM. The V and J ends lost 3 bases and 2 bases respectively, with 11 bases between them. The CDR3 runs 16 residues. CDR3 sequence reads: CASSFGGGAYNSPLHF. CDR3 DNA: TGTGCCAGCAGTTTCGGTGGGGGCGCCTATAATTCACCCCTCCACTTT.

J is TRBJ1-4 and V is TRBV19; possibly TRBD1 for D (5 bases). CDR3 length equals 17 residues. Germline-derived CDR1 and CDR2 are LNHDA and SQIVND (reference sequence). V lost 9 bases and J 8 bases, leaving 28 bases between the germline ends. The CDR3 loop reads CASSVGPHWGFGEKLFF. The CDR3 bases are TGTGCCAGCTCCGTCGGTCCTCACTGGGGCTTCGGCGAAAAACTGTTTTTT.

The chain has TRBV10-3 and TRBJ1-3; no clear D gene. Trimming removed 2 bases at V and 2 bases at J, with 10 bases between. The CDR3 contains 15 residues. In germline, CDR1 is ENHRY, CDR2 SYGVKD. CDR3 coding DNA: TGTGCCATCAGTGAGGAGACTCTCCCTGGAAACACCATATATTTT. It translates to CAISEETLPGNTIYF.

V usage is TRBV28 and J usage is TRBJ1-2, with D possibly matching TRBD1 (6 bases). The CDR3 contains 14 residues. CDR1 is MDHEN, CDR2 SYDVKM, per germline. The ends were cut back, 1 base at V and 4 bases at J, with 10 bases in the middle. This CDR3 reads CASSLYRDTYGYTF. In DNA, the CDR3 is TGTGCCAGCAGTTTATACCGGGACACCTATGGCTACACCTTC.

This clone came up once. The J gene is TRBJ2-2, the V gene TRBV18, with D perhaps matching TRBD2 (7 bases). Trimming took 7 bases from V and 5 from J, leaving 20 bases between them. CDR1 and CDR2 from the germline V gene are KGHSH and LQKENI. The CDR3 runs to 16 residues. The CDR3 coding sequence is TGTGCCAGCTACCCCGGCGCGGGGGCCCGAACCGGGGAGCTGTTTTTT. Protein: CASYPGAGARTGELFF.

V gene TRBV11-2 combines with J gene TRBJ2-5; tentative D call: TRBD2 (6 bases). The CDR3 covers 15 residues. Germline-derived CDR1 and CDR2 are SGHAT and FQNNGV. Trimming cost V 4 bases and J 5 bases, with 17 bases left between them. The CDR3 sequence: CASSYRRGSAETQYF. CDR3 nucleotide sequence: TGTGCCAGCAGCTATCGTCGGGGGTCGGCGGAGACCCAGTACTTC.